The T cell receptor (beta chain) described here comes from a study of vaccination effects on CD4 cells after COVID-19. Culture proceeded for 10 days, and CD4+ T cells were then isolated. Data came from immunoSEQ multiplex PCR; TCRdb stores just in-frame clones and leaves some out. This repertoire shows 31,000 or so clones, approximately 70% found once; its top ten account for approximately 3.9%. The CDR3 runs to 16 residues. The germline V gene encodes CDR1 SGHNT and CDR2 YYREEE (reference sequence). V dropped 4 bases and J dropped 7 bases, with 20 bases sitting between them. This clone was seen more than once but under ten times. The target antigen is unknown.

Sequencing used CD4+ T cells from PBMCs cultured without peptide, obtained before COVID-19 vaccination. The rearrangement uses TRBV5-4 and TRBJ2-2, with D perhaps matching TRBD1 (6 bases). The clonotype comes from a human donor who received a COVID-19 vaccine. The CDR3 sequence is CASSLSRGSQSGELFF. CDR3 in DNA: TGTGCCAGCAGCCTGTCCAGGGGATCACAAAGCGGGGAGCTGTTTTTT.